Following are 17 T cell receptor beta chains from one sample sequenced in a study of cytomegalovirus exposure and HLA in healthy donors (dated by TCRdb to about 2017). Library preparation was by the immunoSEQ multiplex PCR assay. The multiplex PCR relied on a mix of 60 forward primers for TCR Vbeta segments and 13 reverse primers for TCR Jbeta segments. Sourced from immuneACCESS, this table was stored by TCRdb with only in-frame sequences that have V and J called. A share of the clones is absent; for the studies checked, an unresolved V gene accounts for under half, and the remainder has no known explanation. The sample table records over 150,000 clones; 65% to 85% of these occur just once. The ten largest clonotypes hold roughly 1.6% of the sample. Source material: PBMCs. The receptors here all came from a woman under 30 in good health and CMV-seronegative.

CDR3: CASDPRRGTNTGELFF. CDR3 sequence (DNA): TGTGCCAGCGACCCCAGACGCGGCACGAACACCGGGGAGCTGTTTTTT. V is TRBV2 and J is TRBJ2-2, with D unresolved. Germline V gene sequence: CDR1 SNHLY, CDR2 FYNNEI. There are 16 residues in the CDR3. V lost 8 bases to trimming and J lost 0 bases, with 16 bases between them.

The rearrangement uses TRBV28 and TRBJ1-6, with D possibly matching TRBD1 (5 bases). The V end lost 4 bases, the J end lost 0 bases, and 13 bases lay between the germline ends. The CDR3 sequence is 17 residues long. The germline CDR1 and CDR2 sequences are MDHEN and SYDVKM. The CDR3 loop is CASSSDGGNSYNSPLHF. The CDR3 nucleotides are TGTGCCAGCAGTTCGGACGGGGGGAACTCCTATAATTCACCCCTCCACTTT.

This chain's CDR3 is CAISEQQGMFYEQYF. CDR3 coding DNA: TGTGCCATCAGTGAGCAACAGGGGATGTTCTACGAGCAGTACTTC. The rearrangement uses TRBV10-3 and TRBJ2-7; 7 bases agree with TRBD1. This CDR3 has 15 amino acids. Looked up from germline, CDR1 is ENHRY and CDR2 is SYGVKD. Trimming at V came to 2 bases and at J to 3 bases, leaving 7 bases not matched to a gene.

The V and J genes are TRBV7-9 and TRBJ1-1; TRBD1 is a possible D gene (5 bases). V gave up 4 bases and J gave up 10 bases, with 16 bases separating them. Germline assignment: CDR1 SEHNR and CDR2 FQNEAQ (reference sequence). The length of the CDR3 is 13 residues. Here the CDR3 DNA reads TGTGCCAGCAGCTCCACCCGTGGGGGGGGAGCTTTCTTT. Amino acids: CASSSTRGGGAFF.

V is TRBV18 and J is TRBJ1-2; D possibly corresponds to TRBD1 (6 bases). The CDR3 loop spans 13 amino acids. V was shortened by 3 bases and J by 8 bases, with 13 bases between the two germline ends. The germline gives CDR1 KGHSH, CDR2 LQKENI. CDR3 sequence: CASSPLDSVGYTF. The CDR3 DNA follows: TGTGCCAGCTCACCTTTGGACAGTGTCGGCTACACCTTC.

The J gene is TRBJ1-1, the V gene TRBV6-4, with D perhaps matching TRBD1 (5 bases). This CDR3 comprises 15 residues. Trimming removed 0 bases from V and 4 bases from J, with 12 bases in between. From germline, CDR1 is MRHNA and CDR2 SNTAGT. Here the CDR3 DNA reads TGTGCCAGCAGTGACTCGGGGGGACCCGGCACTGAAGCTTTCTTT. It encodes CASSDSGGPGTEAFF.

CDR3 coding DNA: TGTGCCAGCAGCTCGGGTCCAGGGTCGATGATGACCGGGGAGCTGTTTTTT. It codes for CASSSGPGSMMTGELFF. The rearrangement uses TRBV7-9 and TRBJ2-2; a weak D match, TRBD1 (5 bases). The CDR3 is 17 amino acids. Trimming took off 4 bases at V and 5 bases at J, with 20 bases between the two ends. The germline gives CDR1 SEHNR, CDR2 FQNEAQ (reference sequence).

The rearrangement joins TRBV7-9 to TRBJ2-7; the D gene is possibly TRBD1 (6 bases). CDR1 SEHNR and CDR2 FQNEAQ come from the germline V gene (reference sequence). The CDR3 totals 15 residues. Trimming took 1 base from V and 5 from J, leaving 15 bases between them. The CDR3 protein is CASSLDAQGTNEQYF. DNA for the CDR3: TGTGCCAGCAGCTTAGACGCCCAGGGGACCAACGAGCAGTACTTC. The full variable domain, its missing parts supplied by reference TRBV7-9 and TRBJ2-7, is DTGVSQNPRHKITKRGQNVTFRCDPISEHNRLYWYRQTLGQGPEFLTYFQNEAQLEKSRLLSDRFSAERPKGSFSTLEIQRTEQGDSAMYLCASSLDAQGTNEQYFGPGTRLTVT.

The chain links TRBV6-1 to TRBJ2-2, with TRBD2 matching 8 bases. Trimming cost V 4 bases and J 7 bases; bases outside gene matches: 8. Germline CDR1 MNHNS, CDR2 SASEGT. The CDR3 covers 15 residues. The CDR3: CASSGTGLGVGELFF. The CDR3 DNA follows: TGTGCCAGCAGTGGGACGGGACTAGGGGTCGGGGAGCTGTTTTTT.

V and J are TRBV28 and TRBJ1-4, with TRBD1 matching over 8 bases. CDR3 size: 17 residues. Germline loops: CDR1 MDHEN, CDR2 SYDVKM. V lost 5 bases and J lost 0; bases outside the gene matches: 8. CDR3 sequence (DNA): TGTGCCAGCAGTCGCACAAGACAGGGGACAACTAATGAAAAACTGTTTTTT. Its translation is CASSRTRQGTTNEKLFF.

The J gene is TRBJ2-5, the V gene TRBV28, with D perhaps TRBD2 (5 bases). This CDR3 is built from 13 residues. Germline assignment: CDR1 MDHEN and CDR2 SYDVKM. The germline V and J ends were trimmed by 8 bases and 5 bases, with 15 bases remaining between them. CDR3 residues: CASVSSSRETQYF. In DNA form, the CDR3 reads TGTGCCAGCGTTTCTAGCAGTAGGGAGACCCAGTACTTC.

The V call is TRBV19, the J call TRBJ2-7, with 11 nucleotides matching TRBD1. Germline CDR1 is LNHDA and CDR2 is SQIVND (reference sequence). Trimming cost V 5 bases and J 3 bases; bases outside gene matches: 6. The CDR3 length is 15 residues. The CDR3 reads CASSFTGTGGYEQYF. CDR3 nucleotide sequence: TGTGCCAGTAGTTTCACCGGGACAGGGGGCTACGAGCAGTACTTC.

V gene TRBV11-3 combines with J gene TRBJ2-7; D is uncertain. V shed 5 bases and J shed 0 bases, with 5 bases lying between them. The CDR3 consists of 12 residues. Germline loops: CDR1 SGHNT, CDR2 YENEEA. The CDR3 reads CASSANSYEQYF. In nucleotides, the CDR3 is TGTGCCAGCAGCGCGAACTCCTACGAGCAGTACTTC.

The chain carries TRBV7-9 and TRBJ2-3, with 7 bases aligning to TRBD2. The junction had 8 bases not matched to a gene; V was cut back by 7 bases and J by 1 base. This CDR3 is built from 15 residues. Germline CDR1 and CDR2: SEHNR and FQNEAQ (reference sequence). The CDR3 coding sequence is TGTGCCAGCATGAAGCGGGACTTCCGCACAGATACGCAGTATTTT. Amino acids: CASMKRDFRTDTQYF.

The CDR3 loop reads CASSFWAQEHNSPLHF. CDR3 DNA: TGTGCCAGCAGTTTTTGGGCACAGGAGCATAATTCACCCCTCCACTTT. The rearrangement joins TRBV27 to TRBJ1-6; D might be TRBD1 (5 bases). Trimming cost V 3 bases and J 5 bases, with 14 bases left between them. CDR1 MNHEY and CDR2 SMNVEV come from the germline V gene (reference sequence). The CDR3 sequence is 16 residues long.

This chain connects TRBV27 to TRBJ2-5, with D possibly being TRBD2 (6 bases). The CDR3 runs 15 residues. Germline assignment: CDR1 MNHEY and CDR2 SMNVEV (reference sequence). V was clipped by 5 bases and J by 4 bases, with 17 bases between them. The CDR3 region is CASSGPGPEGETQYF. The CDR3 nucleotides read TGTGCCAGCAGTGGACCGGGCCCGGAGGGAGAGACCCAGTACTTC.

The chain uses TRBV5-1 and TRBJ2-7; 11 bases are a match to TRBD2. The CDR3 covers 15 residues. Per germline, CDR1 SGHRS and CDR2 YFSETQ. Trimming removed 5 bases from V and 1 base from J; junction bases left unmatched: 5. This chain's CDR3 is CASREGTSGSYEQYF. The CDR3 DNA reads as TGCGCCAGCAGGGAGGGGACTAGCGGATCCTACGAGCAGTACTTC. The entire variable domain, with the rest obtained from reference TRBV5-1 and TRBJ2-7, is as follows: KAGVTQTPRYLIKTRGQQVTLSCSPISGHRSVSWYQQTPGQGLQFLFEYFSETQRNKGNFPGRFSGRQFSNSRSEMNVSTLELGDSALYLCASREGTSGSYEQYFGPGTRLTVT.